A selection of T cell receptor beta chains follows, all from one sample in a study of blood T cell repertoires in COVID-19. Produced via immunoSEQ multiplex PCR; TCRdb's table is partial and in-frame only. The repertoire holds 110,000 or so clones, under 90% seen once, with 37% in the top ten. The specimen sequenced was peripheral blood. Receptor source: a man aged 80 or over with acute or convalescent COVID-19. Each CDR3 is given with its conserved first and last residue. The D gene is left open where the match is weak.

d_gene	v_gene	j_gene	CDR3nt	CDR3aa
NA	TRBV27	TRBJ1-5	TGTGCCAGCAGTCCCCTCGCATCAGGGGCCTATAATCAGCCCCAGCATTTT	CASSPLASGAYNQPQHF
TRBD1	TRBV6-5	TRBJ1-1	TGTGCCAGCTCATACAGGGGGATGAGTGAAGCTTTCTTT	CASSYRGMSEAFF
TRBD2	TRBV3-1/TRBV3-2	TRBJ2-1	TGTGCCAGCAGCCAAGATAACCTTCTAGCGGGACTTCAGTTCTTC	CASSQDNLLAGLQFF
NA	TRBV5-1	TRBJ2-2	TGCGCCAGCAGCTTGTGGCAGGGGGGAACCGGGGAGCTGTTTTTT	CASSLWQGGTGELFF
TRBD1	TRBV6-6	TRBJ1-2	TGTGCCAGCAACCTAGACAGGGTAGACTATGGCTACACCTTC	CASNLDRVDYGYTF
NA	TRBV5-1	TRBJ2-1	TGCGCCAGCAGCTTGTCGACTAGTCAGTACAATGAGCAGTTCTTC	CASSLSTSQYNEQFF
TRBD1	TRBV5-6	TRBJ2-7	TGTGCCAGCAGCTTGGCCGGGACAGGGGATGCTTACGAGCAGTACTTC	CASSLAGTGDAYEQYF
NA	TRBV7-6	TRBJ1-4	TGTGCCAGCAGCTTACGGGCAGGGGATGAAAAACTGTTTTTT	CASSLRAGDEKLFF
TRBD2	TRBV7-2	TRBJ2-1	TGTGCCAGCAGCTCGTTAGCGGGAACCTACAATGAGCAGTTCTTC	CASSSLAGTYNEQFF
NA	TRBV5-1	TRBJ1-5	TGCGCCAGCAGCTTGTCCGCAGGGAGCAATCAGCCCCAGCATTTT	CASSLSAGSNQPQHF
TRBD2	TRBV20-1	TRBJ2-7	TGCAGTGCTAGTAAATTGACCGGGACTAGCGGGAGTTACGAGCAGTACTTC	CSASKLTGTSGSYEQYF
NA	TRBV27	TRBJ1-3	TGTGCCAGCAGGGCAGGGATGTCGTCTGGAAACACCATATATTTT	CASRAGMSSGNTIYF
NA	TRBV30	TRBJ1-1	TGTGCCTGGAGTCCCCCGAAGGGGGATGGGGCTGAAGCTTTCTTT	CAWSPPKGDGAEAFF
TRBD1	TRBV28	TRBJ2-1	TGTGCCAGCAGTTTCGTGACGGACAGGGGGAATGAGCAGTTCTTC	CASSFVTDRGNEQFF
NA	TRBV18	TRBJ1-4	TGTGCCAGCTCACCGGGGAGGGAATACGGAAAACTGTTTTTT	CASSPGREYGKLFF
NA	TRBV18	TRBJ1-3	TGTGCCAGCTCACCAACGACAGTCTCTGGAAACACCATATATTTT	CASSPTTVSGNTIYF
NA	TRBV5-1	TRBJ1-6	TGCGCCAGCAGCTTGCGGCAGGGAAACTCACCCCTCCACTTT	CASSLRQGNSPLHF
TRBD1	TRBV5-1	TRBJ2-1	TGCGCCAGCCAGGGAATGGGTGGGACAGGGGTTTACAATGAGCAGTTCTTC	CASQGMGGTGVYNEQFF
NA	TRBV24-1	TRBJ2-1	TGTGCCACCAGTGATACCCGGGACACCCTCTCCTACAATGAGCAGTTCTTC	CATSDTRDTLSYNEQFF
NA	TRBV10-3	TRBJ2-3	TGTGCCATCAGGGCGAACCCTACAGGGAGTGGCACAGATACGCAGTATTTT	CAIRANPTGSGTDTQYF
NA	TRBV5-1	TRBJ1-2	TGCGCCAGCAGCTTGGAACGTAGTGACTATGGCTACACCTTC	CASSLERSDYGYTF
NA	TRBV3-1/TRBV3-2	TRBJ2-6	TGTGCCAGCAGCCAAGGACTTGCTGGGGCCAACGTCCTGACTTTC	CASSQGLAGANVLTF